The clone carrying this T cell receptor beta chain was found once. Its specificity is not known. This CDR3 is 13 amino acids long. V lost 7 bases and J lost 7, with 16 bases in between. Per germline, CDR1 SNHLY and CDR2 FYNNEI. The entry originates in a study of T cell repertoires in cytomegalovirus infection. TCRdb reprocessed the reads with MiXCR, giving one entry per CDR3 protein. The sample shows 550,000 to 850,000 distinct CDR3 sequences, around 30% of them seen only once. The receptor was isolated from a human donor in good health (CMV status not recorded). Some clones in this sample may be carry-over from other donors' samples. The chain has TRBV2 and TRBJ1-2; D may be TRBD1 (6 bases). The source was cultured PBMCs, collected from culture after CMV antigen stimulation. CDR3 protein: CASIGGSRSGYTF. The CDR3 region has the DNA TGTGCCAGCATCGGGGGCTCCCGGAGTGGCTACACCTTC.